The rows below give T cell receptor beta chains drawn from one sample of a study of blood T cells in healthy people across ages. One entry per CDR3 protein results from TCRdb running MiXCR on the 5' RACE reads. The sample lists some 1.5 million distinct CDR3 sequences, 25% to 30% occurring once. What was sequenced was blood. These receptors originate from a young woman in good health. Each CDR3 is given with its conserved first and last residue. A D gene is named only where the DNA matches it firmly. The size entry is marked missing in some rows and otherwise reads once, few, many or a size class.

cdr3_nt	cdr3_aa	v_call	d_call	clone_size	j_call
TGTGCCAGCAGGAAAGCGGGGGGGATCTACAATGAGCAGTTCTTC	CASRKAGGIYNEQFF	TRBV6-5	TRBD2	-	TRBJ2-1
TGCGCCAGCAGCCAAGATCCGTGGGGGAGCACAGATACGCAGTATTTT	CASSQDPWGSTDTQYF	TRBV4-1	-	-	TRBJ2-3
TGTGCCAGCACTAGAGCCCAGGCCTACGAGCAGTACTTC	CASTRAQAYEQYF	TRBV2	-	many	TRBJ2-7
TGTGCCAGCACCCAGGGACTAGCGTTCTTCAATGAGCAGTTCTTC	CASTQGLAFFNEQFF	TRBV6-2/TRBV6-3	TRBD2	-	TRBJ2-1
TGTGCCAGCAGATCACCGGGACAGGGACTCCATGGCTACACCTTC	CASRSPGQGLHGYTF	TRBV28	TRBD1	-	TRBJ1-2
TGTGCCAGCAGTCCGCGGGAGAAAAATCAGCCCCAGCATTTT	CASSPREKNQPQHF	TRBV27	-	once	TRBJ1-5
TGTGCCAGCAGTGAAGAGAGGACGGGCAAAAACATTCAGTACTTC	CASSEERTGKNIQYF	TRBV2	-	-	TRBJ2-4
TGTGCCAGCAGTTACACGGAGAACTCTAACTATGGCTACACCTTC	CASSYTENSNYGYTF	TRBV6-5	-	-	TRBJ1-2
TGCAGTGCTAGAGATTTACTAGCGGGGGGCCCGCAGTTCTTC	CSARDLLAGGPQFF	TRBV20-1	TRBD2	few	TRBJ2-1
TGTGCCAGCAGTTTTGACAGGGTAGGGGAGACCCAGTACTTC	CASSFDRVGETQYF	TRBV7-2	TRBD1	-	TRBJ2-5
TGTGCCAGCAGAGCTCTAGCGGGGGCCTCGGGCACCGGGGAGCTGTTTTTT	CASRALAGASGTGELFF	TRBV7-2	TRBD2	few	TRBJ2-2
TGCAGCGCCGCATACAGGGGGCGAAGGTTGAGGGACGAGCAGTACTTC	CSAAYRGRRLRDEQYF	TRBV29-1	TRBD1	many	TRBJ2-7
TGTGCCAGCAGTGGATCTCCCCGGGCGAATGAGCAGTTCTTC	CASSGSPRANEQFF	TRBV12-3/TRBV12-4	-	once	TRBJ2-1
TGCAGTGCTAGAGGTCCACAAAACAATGAGCAGTTCTTC	CSARGPQNNEQFF	TRBV20-1	-	few	TRBJ2-1
TGTGCCAGCAGCCAAGTGGCGAGAGGGCTATACAATGAGCAGTTCTTC	CASSQVARGLYNEQFF	TRBV3-1	-	many	TRBJ2-1
TGCAGTGCTAGACGGGCTAGCGGAATAAACAATGAGCAGTTCTTC	CSARRASGINNEQFF	TRBV20-1	TRBD2	-	TRBJ2-1
TGCAGCCTCGCGACGGACAGGGGGCTAGGTGAGCAGTTCTTC	CSLATDRGLGEQFF	TRBV29-1	TRBD1	few	TRBJ2-1
TGCAGCGTCGCTACAGGGTCTGGCAATCAGCCCCAGCATTTT	CSVATGSGNQPQHF	TRBV29-1	-	-	TRBJ1-5
TGCGCCAGCAGCGCGACAGGGGCGGGTAGTCAGCCCCAGCATTTT	CASSATGAGSQPQHF	TRBV5-1	TRBD1	-	TRBJ1-5
TGTGCCAGCAGACTCGCGCGAAATCAGCCCCAGCATTTT	CASRLARNQPQHF	TRBV27	-	few	TRBJ1-5
TGTGCCAGCAGTTACTTTTCGAGGCGGGAAGACTACAATGAGCAGTTCTTC	CASSYFSRREDYNEQFF	TRBV6-6	-	-	TRBJ2-1
TGCGCCAGCAGCCGTGGGACAGTTCAAGAGACCCAGTACTTC	CASSRGTVQETQYF	TRBV4-1	TRBD1	many	TRBJ2-5
TGTGCCAGCATCCTACCGGGAGCATTGGGGGATACGCAGTATTTT	CASILPGALGDTQYF	TRBV2	-	-	TRBJ2-3
TGTGCCAGCAGAGGGGGGTTGAATGAAAAACTGTTTTTT	CASRGGLNEKLFF	TRBV5-6	-	-	TRBJ1-4
TGTGCCAGCAGCTTAGCCTCTGTCGGTAGTGGCACTGAAGCTTTCTTT	CASSLASVGSGTEAFF	TRBV7-6	-	few	TRBJ1-1
TGTGCCAGCAGCGACGGATCCGGGACCTACAATGAGCAGTTCTTC	CASSDGSGTYNEQFF	TRBV5-5	-	many	TRBJ2-1
TGTGCCAGCAGTGGGGACATTGTTGAAAAACTGTTTTTT	CASSGDIVEKLFF	TRBV2	-	once	TRBJ1-4
TGTGCCAGCAGCTTAGAACGGGCAGCTTACGAGCAGTACTTC	CASSLERAAYEQYF	TRBV7-8	-	-	TRBJ2-7
TGTGCCAGCAGTTACGGGGTAGGCGAGACCCAGTACTTC	CASSYGVGETQYF	TRBV6-2/TRBV6-3	-	-	TRBJ2-5
TGTGCCACCAGTGACCGGCCTCAGAGCTCCTACAATGAGCAGTTCTTC	CATSDRPQSSYNEQFF	TRBV24-1	-	-	TRBJ2-1
TGCGCCAGCAGCCCGAGGGGAGTTGATGCTACTGAAAAACTGTTTTTT	CASSPRGVDATEKLFF	TRBV5-1	-	-	TRBJ1-4
TGTGCCAGCAGCTCCCTTGGAGGAAGAGAGACCCAGTACTTC	CASSSLGGRETQYF	TRBV5-5	-	few	TRBJ2-5
TGTGCCAGCAGCGCCGACAGGGGTTCTTACACCGGGGAGCTGTTTTTT	CASSADRGSYTGELFF	TRBV9	TRBD1	-	TRBJ2-2
TGTGCCAGCAGCTTAACGGGACTAGCGGGGGGTCCCAACACCGGGGAGCTGTTTTTT	CASSLTGLAGGPNTGELFF	TRBV7-6	TRBD2	few	TRBJ2-2
TGTGCCAGCAGTTTAGGCCTAGCGGTTGCACACTACGAGCAGTACTTC	CASSLGLAVAHYEQYF	TRBV28	TRBD2	many	TRBJ2-7
TGTGCCACCAGCAGAAACAGACAGGGCACTGAAGCTTTCTTT	CATSRNRQGTEAFF	TRBV15	TRBD1	once	TRBJ1-1
TGTGCCAGCAGCCCGAGACAGGGGATCTATGGCTACACCTTC	CASSPRQGIYGYTF	TRBV5-5	TRBD1	many	TRBJ1-2
TGTGCCAGCAGTAGACTCCCCAGGGGGCAATCACCCCTCCACTTT	CASSRLPRGQSPLHF	TRBV6-4	TRBD1	-	TRBJ1-6
TGTGCCAGCAGCTCGGGGCTAGCCTCCTACAATGAGCAGTTCTTC	CASSSGLASYNEQFF	TRBV7-9	-	many	TRBJ2-1
TGCAGTGCTAGATCCCTGTGGGCGAACACTGAAGCTTTCTTT	CSARSLWANTEAFF	TRBV20-1	-	-	TRBJ1-1
TGTGCCAGCAGTTACCAGGGCGGTGACTACGAGCAGTACTTC	CASSYQGGDYEQYF	TRBV6-5	-	many	TRBJ2-7
TGTGCCAGCCATACTCTTCATGGAGGTGAGCAGTTCTTC	CASHTLHGGEQFF	TRBV12-3/TRBV12-4	-	many	TRBJ2-1
TGCAGTGCTAGAGATCGGATACTTAACTATGGCTACACCTTC	CSARDRILNYGYTF	TRBV20-1	-	many	TRBJ1-2
TGTGCCAGCAGCTTTATCTACCGGACAGGGAGCTCCTACGAGCAGTACTTC	CASSFIYRTGSSYEQYF	TRBV11-2	TRBD1	-	TRBJ2-7
TGTGCCATCAGTGAATCGAGGAGCGCCGAGCAGTACTTC	CAISESRSAEQYF	TRBV10-3	-	-	TRBJ2-7
TGTGCCAGCAGCGCCTCGGAGGGGTCGGACGAGCAGTACTTC	CASSASEGSDEQYF	TRBV2	-	-	TRBJ2-7
TGTGCCAGCAGCTCCCCAGGAGGTAGTTGGGCCGGGGAGCTGTTTTTT	CASSSPGGSWAGELFF	TRBV13	-	once	TRBJ2-2
TGTGCCAGCAGTTTAGGTCAGGGCCCCTACGAGCAGTTCTTC	CASSLGQGPYEQFF	TRBV28	-	-	TRBJ2-1
TGTGCCAGCAGTGACTACCAGGGGGAGGCGCAGTACTTC	CASSDYQGEAQYF	TRBV2	-	few	TRBJ2-5
TGTGCCAGCAGTAGGGCGGAAGGGACTGAAGCTTTCTTT	CASSRAEGTEAFF	TRBV12-3/TRBV12-4	-	few	TRBJ1-1
TGTGCCAGCATCCTAGCGGACCCTTACAATGAGCAGTTCTTC	CASILADPYNEQFF	TRBV12-3/TRBV12-4	TRBD2	-	TRBJ2-1
TGCGCCAGCAGCTTGCTAGGGACAGCCACAGATACGCAGTATTTT	CASSLLGTATDTQYF	TRBV5-1	TRBD1	-	TRBJ2-3
TGCGCCAGCAGCTTGGAGGCAGGGCTGTATGGCTACACCTTC	CASSLEAGLYGYTF	TRBV5-1	-	-	TRBJ1-2
TGCGCCAGCAGCTCCTACCGGGGTACTAATGAAAAACTGTTTTTT	CASSSYRGTNEKLFF	TRBV5-1	-	-	TRBJ1-4
TGTGCCACCAGTGACCAGGGGGAGACCCAGTACTTC	CATSDQGETQYF	TRBV24-1	-	-	TRBJ2-5